The 20 T cell receptor beta chains below were found in one sample sequenced in a study of blood T cell repertoires in COVID-19. The table came from immunoSEQ multiplex PCR; TCRdb's copy has only in-frame clones and leaves some out. The data show a few hundred thousand clones, 87% seen once. Sequencing input: PBMCs or T cells enriched from blood (not recorded which). The receptors come from a woman aged 30 to 39 who had recovered from COVID-19.

The chain links TRBV11-2 to TRBJ2-5, with 7 bases that match TRBD1. Per the germline V gene, CDR1 is SGHAT and CDR2 is FQNNGV. CDR3 length: 14 amino acids. With 4 bases clipped from V and 7 bases from J, the junction kept 9 bases outside the gene matches. The CDR3 nucleotides are TGTGCCAGCAGCTCCGACAGGGTCCGGGGGACCCAGTACTTC. Translating gives CASSSDRVRGTQYF.

The chain employs TRBV7-9 and TRBJ1-3; 8 bases are shared with TRBD1. CDR1 SEHNR and CDR2 FQNEAQ come from the germline V gene (reference sequence). This CDR3 is built from 15 residues. Trimming took 3 bases from V and 2 from J; bases not matched to a gene: 3. CDR3 nucleotides: TGTGCCAGCAGCTTGACACAGGGGGCTGGAAACACCATATATTTT. Its translation: CASSLTQGAGNTIYF.

J is TRBJ2-7 and V is TRBV3-1 (or the pseudogene TRBV3-2); 8 positions match TRBD2. The trim removed 1 base at V and 2 bases at J, leaving 13 bases unmatched. The length of the CDR3 is 18 residues. The germline CDR1 and CDR2 sequences are LGHDT and YNNKEL (reference sequence). CDR3 nucleotides: TGTGCCAGCAGCCAAGGACCCTGGGGCGGCGGGGGGCCCTACGAGCAGTACTTC. Amino acid sequence: CASSQGPWGGGGPYEQYF.

The rearrangement links TRBV6-2 or TRBV6-3 to TRBJ1-6; TRBD1 matches at 9 bases. Looked up from germline, CDR1 is MNHEY and CDR2 is SVGEGT. The CDR3 loop spans 15 amino acids. Losses at the gene ends were 6 bases for V and 7 bases for J; bases not matched to a gene: 7. The CDR3 region has the DNA TGTGCCAGCAGACCTGGACAGGGGAGCAATTCACCCCTCCACTTT. Translation: CASRPGQGSNSPLHF.

The rearrangement joins TRBV2 to TRBJ1-6; 11 nucleotides align to TRBD1. The CDR3 contains 13 residues. The trim removed 7 bases at V and 8 bases at J, leaving 1 base unmatched. Per germline, CDR1 SNHLY and CDR2 FYNNEI. The CDR3 loop is CASMGQGDSPLHF. CDR3 DNA sequence: TGTGCCAGCATGGGACAGGGGGATTCACCCCTCCACTTT. Combining the CDR3 with reference TRBV2 and TRBJ1-6 gives the whole variable domain EPEVTQTPSHQVTQMGQEVILRCVPISNHLYFYWYRQILGQKVEFLVSFYNNEISEKSEIFDDQFSVERPDGSNFTLKIRSTKLEDSAMYFCASMGQGDSPLHFGNGTRLTVT.

The genes are TRBV19 and TRBJ1-1, with 10 bases aligning to TRBD1. The CDR3 is 15 amino acids. Trimming took 5 bases from V and 5 from J; bases not matched to a gene: 8. Germline CDR1 and CDR2: LNHDA and SQIVND (reference sequence). The CDR3 sequence: CASSDRGRWGTEAFF. CDR3 sequence (DNA): TGTGCCAGTAGTGACAGGGGGCGCTGGGGAACTGAAGCTTTCTTT.

V and J are TRBV5-4 and TRBJ2-3; the match to TRBD1 covers 7 bases. This CDR3 spans 16 amino acids. The ends lost 0 bases at V and 2 bases at J; junction bases unmatched: 6. Germline assignment: CDR1 SGHNT and CDR2 YYREEE (reference sequence). CDR3 nucleotide sequence: TGTGCCAGCAGCTTGGTAAAGGGGGCCTCCACAGATACGCAGTATTTT. Its protein is CASSLVKGASTDTQYF.

Worth noting for this clone: Its ends do not fully match the called genes, so a read error is possible. The J gene is TRBJ2-3, the V gene TRBV11-2; 11 bases map to TRBD1. The CDR3 runs 17 residues. The V gene's germline CDR1 is SGHAT and CDR2 FQNNGV. CDR3 nucleotides: TGTGCCAGCAGCGACGGGACAGGGGGGTTCAGCAGAGATACGCAGTATTTT. Amino acids: CASSDGTGGFSRDTQYF.

This clone has at least ten counts. The chain combines TRBV6-1 with TRBJ1-6; 7 nucleotides align to TRBD1. Germline CDR1 and CDR2: MNHNS and SASEGT. The V segment lost 3 bases and the J segment 10 bases; nucleotides outside the gene matches: 6. The CDR3 consists of 14 residues. The CDR3 DNA reads as TGTGCCAGCAGTGATGGGGCAGGGGGATCACCCCTCCACTTT. Protein product: CASSDGAGGSPLHF.

V gene TRBV6-2 or TRBV6-3 combines with J gene TRBJ2-1; 10 bases map to TRBD2. J was trimmed by 2 bases and V by 4 bases; bases with no gene match: 5. The CDR3 totals 16 residues. Germline V gives CDR1 MNHEY, CDR2 SVGEGT. The CDR3 DNA follows: TGTGCCAGCAGTTCCCAGCGGGGGGGCCCCTACAATGAGCAGTTCTTC. Translated: CASSSQRGGPYNEQFF.

This chain links TRBV9 with TRBJ1-2, with 8 bases aligning to TRBD1. The trim removed 2 bases at V and 8 bases at J, leaving 5 bases unmatched. The CDR3 covers 13 residues. Germline V gene lookup returns CDR1 SGDLS and CDR2 YYNGEE. The CDR3 sequence is CASSVGQAMGYTF. In DNA, the CDR3 is TGTGCCAGCAGCGTGGGACAGGCTATGGGCTACACCTTC.

V gene TRBV30 combines with J gene TRBJ2-5; perhaps TRBD2 as D (5 bases). The V end lost 0 bases, the J end lost 2 bases, and 7 bases lay between the germline ends. Germline CDR1 reads GTSNPN; CDR2 reads SVGIG (reference sequence). The CDR3 sequence is 13 residues long. CDR3 protein: CAWSVRTQETQYF. The CDR3 DNA is TGTGCCTGGAGTGTTAGGACTCAAGAGACCCAGTACTTC.

Concerning this clone: The sample holds other DNA sequences that translate to the same CDR3. V usage is TRBV18 and J usage is TRBJ1-2; 10 bases line up with TRBD1. The ends lost 0 bases at V and 5 bases at J; junction bases unmatched: 0. CDR3 length: 14 amino acids. The germline V gene encodes CDR1 KGHSH and CDR2 LQKENI. The CDR3 reads CASSPPGQGYGYTF. In nucleotides, the CDR3 is TGTGCCAGCTCACCACCGGGACAGGGGTATGGCTACACCTTC.

A word on this clone: Other nucleotide sequences in the sample specify the same CDR3. This chain connects TRBV19 to TRBJ1-3; 10 bases align to TRBD1. The CDR3 sequence is 15 residues long. Per germline, CDR1 LNHDA and CDR2 SQIVND (reference sequence). V was clipped by 4 bases and J by 3 bases; unmatched bases: 3. The CDR3 is CASSTTGGSGNTIYF. In DNA, the CDR3 is TGTGCCAGTAGTACGACAGGGGGCAGTGGAAACACCATATATTTT.

The chain joins TRBV4-1 to TRBJ1-2; D is ambiguous. The CDR3 consists of 14 residues. Trimming removed 1 base from V and 1 base from J, with 7 bases in between. Germline V lookup: CDR1 MGHRA, CDR2 YSYEKL. CDR3 sequence reads: CASSQGLSNYGYTF. CDR3 DNA sequence: TGCGCCAGCAGCCAAGGGTTGAGTAACTATGGCTACACCTTC.

As regards this clone: Other DNA sequences in this sample translate to the same CDR3. CDR3 sequence: CASSSEDQPQHF. The DNA for the CDR3 is TGTGCCAGCAGTTCAGAAGATCAGCCCCAGCATTTT. The rearrangement uses TRBV28 and TRBJ1-5; the D is unclear. Trimming cost V 4 bases and J 5 bases, with 6 bases left between them. Germline V gives CDR1 MDHEN, CDR2 SYDVKM. The CDR3 totals 12 residues. The full variable domain, with the rest looked up from reference TRBV28 and TRBJ1-5, is DVKVTQSSRYLVKRTGEKVFLECVQDMDHENMFWYRQDPGLGLRLIYFSYDVKMKEKGDIPEGYSVSREKKERFSLILESASTNQTSMYLCASSSEDQPQHFGDGTRLSIL.

The rearrangement links TRBV27 to TRBJ2-7; D unclear. This CDR3 has 16 amino acids. Trimming removed 0 bases from V and 5 bases from J, with 17 bases in between. CDR1 is MNHEY and CDR2 is SMNVEV in the germline V gene (reference sequence). CDR3 nucleotides: TGTGCCAGCAGTTTATCCCTCACTCCGAATCAGGACGAGCAGTACTTC. Its translation is CASSLSLTPNQDEQYF.

This clone appeared a single time. V is TRBV19 and J is TRBJ1-5; TRBD1 matches 9 bases. The CDR3 totals 16 residues. Germline-derived CDR1 and CDR2 are LNHDA and SQIVND (reference sequence). V lost 3 bases to trimming and J lost 2 bases; unmatched junction nucleotides: 5. DNA of the CDR3: TGTGCCAGTAGTATTCGACAGGGGGACGGCAATCAGCCCCAGCATTTT. Residues: CASSIRQGDGNQPQHF.

This rearrangement joins TRBV6-2 or TRBV6-3 to TRBJ1-5; 9 positions match TRBD1. From germline, CDR1 is MNHEY and CDR2 SVGEGT. This CDR3 spans 15 amino acids. Trimming took 6 bases from V and 4 from J; bases not matched to a gene: 7. This CDR3 reads CASSLTGTGNQPQHF. CDR3 coding DNA: TGTGCCAGCAGCCTAACCGGGACAGGGAATCAGCCCCAGCATTTT.

The chain carries TRBV5-4 and TRBJ1-1, with D possibly matching TRBD1 (6 bases). The CDR3 covers 14 residues. With 0 bases removed from V and 5 bases from J, the gap between germline ends came to 11 bases. Germline CDR1 SGHNT, CDR2 YYREEE (reference sequence). The chain's CDR3 is CASSLGQGRTEAFF. CDR3 DNA: TGTGCCAGCAGCTTGGGGCAGGGGCGGACTGAAGCTTTCTTT. The variable domain in full, completed from reference TRBV5-4 and TRBJ1-1, reads ETGVTQSPTHLIKTRGQQVTLRCSSQSGHNTVSWYQQALGQGPQFIFQYYREEENGRGNFPPRFSGLQFPNYSSELNVNALELDDSALYLCASSLGQGRTEAFFGQGTRLTVV.